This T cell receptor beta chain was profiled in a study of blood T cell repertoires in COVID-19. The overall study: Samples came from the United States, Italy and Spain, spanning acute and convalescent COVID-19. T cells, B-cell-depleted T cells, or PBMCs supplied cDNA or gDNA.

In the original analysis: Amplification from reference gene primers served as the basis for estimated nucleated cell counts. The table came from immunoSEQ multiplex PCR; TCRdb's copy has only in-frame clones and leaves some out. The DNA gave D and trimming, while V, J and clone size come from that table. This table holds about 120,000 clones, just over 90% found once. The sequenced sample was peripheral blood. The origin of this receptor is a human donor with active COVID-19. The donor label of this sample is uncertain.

CDR3 DNA: TGTGCCAGCAGCGTAACGAGGGCAGATACGCAGTATTTT. Amino acid sequence: CASSVTRADTQYF. The rearrangement links TRBV9 to TRBJ2-3; perhaps TRBD2 as D (5 bases). The CDR3 extends over 13 amino acids. The V end was cut by 1 base, the J end by 4 bases, with 7 bases between. Germline lookup yields CDR1 SGDLS and CDR2 YYNGEE.